The rows below give T cell receptor beta chains drawn from one sample of a study of T cell changes during pregnancy in multiple sclerosis. Profiled with immunoSEQ multiplex PCR; TCRdb holds only in-frame clones, not every one. This sample has 40,000 to 60,000 clones, with over 85% found just once. This specimen was CD4+ T cells from peripheral blood mononuclear cells, taken in the first trimester of pregnancy. The source is a female donor with multiple sclerosis, enrolled in a pregnancy study. The CDR3 runs from the conserved cysteine through the conserved F or W.

v_call cdr3_aa
TRBV2 CASSVRDRVQGYTF
TRBV19 CASSWTSTNEKLFF
TRBV7-3 CASSPDRGSPVEQYF
TRBV4-1 CASSQPSQGTGELFF
TRBV10-3 CAISESISGLEGYTF
TRBV25-1 CASSQDRGFTEAFF
TRBV9 CASSVMDSGPNGYTF
TRBV7-2 CASSRRGVSGVEKLFF
TRBV15 CATSSDGEGVTQYF
TRBV7-9 CASSAGQGNQETQYF
TRBV4-2 CASSQGLAGGVNEQFF
TRBV7-7 CASSRTGVGETQYF
TRBV10-1 CASSGGNGQFF
TRBV4-2 CASSQDFVSGGKYEQFF
TRBV7-2 CASSPGQGRSYTF
TRBV9 CASSEDTQLREQYF
TRBV2 CASSEGSGELFF
TRBV6-1 CASSESRTASGNTIYF
TRBV2 CASGGDRPGNTIYF
TRBV6-5 CASSYQGQGYEKLFF
TRBV14 CASSPRGAYGYTF
TRBV30 CAWSVSLVLVEETQYF
TRBV7-7 CASSSMQGSEAFF
TRBV19 CASRGSGTSYSGELFF
TRBV5-6 CASSLEQPYEQYF
TRBV6-5 CASSYSSQRGQPQHF
TRBV19 CASSRGQSSYEQYF
TRBV6-5 CASSYSLGPNPYEQYF
TRBV2 CASSDRGWGEQFF
TRBV11-3 CASSFGPQSGEQYF
TRBV30 CACPTRGHGNTIYF
TRBV19 CASGLQTTSGYFGNTIYF
TRBV29-1 CSVETTGGRNTEAFF
TRBV2 CASTRGQGGREKLFF
TRBV7-9 CASSDTRLKWQYF
TRBV5-4 CASSLQGVNTEAFF